These T cell receptor beta chains were read from a single sample in a study of T-cell reconstitution after alpha-beta-depleted transplantation in children. TCRdb analysed the PCR reads with MiXCR anew, one entry per CDR3 protein. Found here are over 90,000 distinct CDR3 sequences, 6% of them singletons; the top ten hold 6% to 7%. The sequenced sample was PBMCs, mostly from graft donor cells, obtained 60 days after TCRalphabeta/CD19-depleted stem cell transplant. These receptors all come from a female patient between 2 and 15 years old who had a stem cell transplant for Fanconi anemia, so the T cells may come from the graft donor. Both conserved end residues are part of each CDR3. A D gene is named only where the DNA matches it firmly. Size is stated for part of the rows, as once, few or many counts, or as a class when the clone is expanded.

v_gene	d_gene	abundance	j_gene	CDR3nt	CDR3aa
TRBV3-1	NA	NA	TRBJ2-4	TGTGCCAGCAGCCAAGTTCGTGGGGGAGACATTCAGTACTTC	CASSQVRGGDIQYF
TRBV20-1	TRBD1	few	TRBJ1-1	TGCAGTGCTAGAGATAGAAAGGGGGCGCATACTGAAGCTTTCTTT	CSARDRKGAHTEAFF
TRBV12-3/TRBV12-4	NA	few	TRBJ1-2	TGTGCCAGCAGCCTGACACGGCCTGAGGGCTACACCTTC	CASSLTRPEGYTF
TRBV20-1	TRBD2	many	TRBJ2-5	TGCAGTGCCCTTAAGCGGGAGGCACAAGAGACCCAGTACTTC	CSALKREAQETQYF
TRBV5-1	TRBD2	NA	TRBJ2-3	TGCGCCAGCAGCCTGTACCTCTTCGGCGGGGGGGCTCCAGATACGCAGTATTTT	CASSLYLFGGGAPDTQYF
TRBV11-2	NA	NA	TRBJ2-1	TGTGCCAGCAGCCTTAGAGGGGGGGTTGAGGCAGGCCGTTACAATGAGCAGTTCTTC	CASSLRGGVEAGRYNEQFF
TRBV20-1	NA	few	TRBJ1-5	TGCAGTGCTAGAGTACGGGATCAGCCCCAGCATTTT	CSARVRDQPQHF
TRBV11-3	TRBD2	many	TRBJ2-7	TGTGCCAGCAGCTTGCCCAGGACTAGCGGGAGTAGGAGGACCTACGAGCAGTACTTC	CASSLPRTSGSRRTYEQYF
TRBV5-1	NA	many	TRBJ2-1	TGCGCCAGCAGCTTGGATACAGTCAATGAGCAGTTCTTC	CASSLDTVNEQFF
TRBV9	NA	few	TRBJ2-7	TGTGCCAGCAGCGCCGCACCCTACTACGAGCAGTACTTC	CASSAAPYYEQYF
TRBV29-1	TRBD1	NA	TRBJ1-2	TGCAGCGTTGGGGGACGGACAGGGAACTATGGCTACACCTTC	CSVGGRTGNYGYTF
TRBV20-1	TRBD1	many	TRBJ2-1	TGCAGTGACCGGGGACAGTCCTACAATGAGCAGTTCTTC	CSDRGQSYNEQFF
TRBV29-1	TRBD2	many	TRBJ2-7	TGCAGCGTACGGGGGGGGGTGTGGGGAGCCTACGAGCAGTACTTC	CSVRGGVWGAYEQYF
TRBV10-1	NA	NA	TRBJ2-3	TGCGCCAGCAGTGGTAGCGGAACAGATACGCAGTATTTT	CASSGSGTDTQYF
TRBV9	NA	few	TRBJ1-2	TGTGCCAGCAGCGTCGAGGGGAAAAACTATGGCTACACCTTC	CASSVEGKNYGYTF